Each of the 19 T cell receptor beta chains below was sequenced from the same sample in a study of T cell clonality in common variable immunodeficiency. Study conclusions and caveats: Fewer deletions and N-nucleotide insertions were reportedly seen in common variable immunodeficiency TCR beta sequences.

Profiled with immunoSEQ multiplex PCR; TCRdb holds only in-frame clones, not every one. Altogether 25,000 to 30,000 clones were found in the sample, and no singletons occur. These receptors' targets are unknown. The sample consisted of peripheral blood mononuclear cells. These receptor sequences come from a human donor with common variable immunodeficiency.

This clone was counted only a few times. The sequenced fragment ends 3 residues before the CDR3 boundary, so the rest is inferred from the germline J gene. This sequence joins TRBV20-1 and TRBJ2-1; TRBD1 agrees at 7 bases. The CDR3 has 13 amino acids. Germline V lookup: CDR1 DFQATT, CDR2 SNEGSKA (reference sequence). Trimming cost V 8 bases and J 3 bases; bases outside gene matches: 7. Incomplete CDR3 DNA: TGCAGTACCCCGGGACAGAGCTACAATGAG. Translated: CSTPGQSYNE. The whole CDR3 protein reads CSTPGQSYNEQFF.

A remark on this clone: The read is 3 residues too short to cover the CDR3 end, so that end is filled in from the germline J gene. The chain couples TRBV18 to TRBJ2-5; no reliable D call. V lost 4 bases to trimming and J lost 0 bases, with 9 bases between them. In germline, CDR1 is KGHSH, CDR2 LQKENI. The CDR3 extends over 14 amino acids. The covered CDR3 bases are TGTGCCAGCTCACTAAGTCAGTACCAAGAGACC. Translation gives CASSLSQYQET. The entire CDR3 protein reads CASSLSQYQETQYF.

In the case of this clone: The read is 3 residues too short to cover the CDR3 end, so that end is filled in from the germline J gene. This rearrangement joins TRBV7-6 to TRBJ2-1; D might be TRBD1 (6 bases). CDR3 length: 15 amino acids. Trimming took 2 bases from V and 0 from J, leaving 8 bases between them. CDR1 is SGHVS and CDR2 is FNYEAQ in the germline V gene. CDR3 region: CASSLQGSSYNEQFF. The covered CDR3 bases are TGTGCCAGCAGCTTACAGGGGAGCTCCTACAATGAG.

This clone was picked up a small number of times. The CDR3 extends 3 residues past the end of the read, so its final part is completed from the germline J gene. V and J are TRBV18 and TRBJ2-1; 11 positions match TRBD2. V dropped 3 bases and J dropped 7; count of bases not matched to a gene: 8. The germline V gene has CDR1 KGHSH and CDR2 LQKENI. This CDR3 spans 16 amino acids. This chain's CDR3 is CASSPTSGSVSNEQFF. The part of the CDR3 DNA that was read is TGTGCCAGCTCACCCACTAGCGGGAGCGTTAGTAATGAG.

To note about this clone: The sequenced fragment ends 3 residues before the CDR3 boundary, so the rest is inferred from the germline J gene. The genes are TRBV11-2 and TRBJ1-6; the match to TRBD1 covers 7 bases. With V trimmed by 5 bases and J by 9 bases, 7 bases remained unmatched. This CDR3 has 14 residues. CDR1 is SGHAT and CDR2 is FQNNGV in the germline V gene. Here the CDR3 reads CASSQDRRASPLHF. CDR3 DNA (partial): TGTGCCAGCAGCCAGGACAGGAGGGCTTCACCC.

The part of the CDR3 DNA that was read is TGTGCCAGCTCAACAGGGGGGAGTGAG. It codes for CASSTGGSE. The full CDR3 reads CASSTGGSEQFF. V and J are TRBV18 and TRBJ2-1; 8 bases align to TRBD1. Coverage ceases 3 residues before the CDR3 finishes, and the germline J gene fills in the end. Trimming took 5 bases from V and 9 from J; bases not matched to a gene: 3. The CDR3 is 12 amino acids. Germline V gene data show CDR1 as KGHSH and CDR2 as LQKENI.

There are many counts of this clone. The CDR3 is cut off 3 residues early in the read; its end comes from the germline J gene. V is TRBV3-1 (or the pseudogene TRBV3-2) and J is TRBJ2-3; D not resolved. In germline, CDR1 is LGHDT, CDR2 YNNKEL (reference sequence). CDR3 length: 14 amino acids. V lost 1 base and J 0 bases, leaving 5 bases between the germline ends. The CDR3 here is CASSQGPSTDTQYF. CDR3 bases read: TGTGCCAGCAGCCAAGGGCCCAGCACAGATACG.

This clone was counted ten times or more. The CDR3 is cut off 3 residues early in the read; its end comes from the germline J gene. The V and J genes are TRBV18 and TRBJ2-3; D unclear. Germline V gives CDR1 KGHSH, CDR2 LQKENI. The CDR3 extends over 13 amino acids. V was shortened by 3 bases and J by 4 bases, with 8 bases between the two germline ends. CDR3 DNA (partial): TGTGCCAGCTCACCTTTTAAGGCAGATACG. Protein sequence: CASSPFKADT. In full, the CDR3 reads CASSPFKADTQYF.

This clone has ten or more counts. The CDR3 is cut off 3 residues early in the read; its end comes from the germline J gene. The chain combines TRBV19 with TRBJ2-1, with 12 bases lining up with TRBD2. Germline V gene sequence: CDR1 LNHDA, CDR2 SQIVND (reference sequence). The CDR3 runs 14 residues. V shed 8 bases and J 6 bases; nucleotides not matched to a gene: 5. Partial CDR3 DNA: TGTGCCAGTTCGGGACTAGCGGGCGTCAATGAG. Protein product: CASSGLAGVNE. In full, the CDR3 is CASSGLAGVNEQFF.

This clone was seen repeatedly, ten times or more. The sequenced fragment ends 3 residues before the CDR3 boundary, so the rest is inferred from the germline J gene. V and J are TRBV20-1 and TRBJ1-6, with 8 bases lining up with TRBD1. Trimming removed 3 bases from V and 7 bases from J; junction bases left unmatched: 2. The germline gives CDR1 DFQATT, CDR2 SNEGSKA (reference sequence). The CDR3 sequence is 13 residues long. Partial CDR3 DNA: TGCAGTGCTAGGGGACAGGCGAATTCACCC. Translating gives CSARGQANSP. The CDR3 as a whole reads CSARGQANSPLHF.

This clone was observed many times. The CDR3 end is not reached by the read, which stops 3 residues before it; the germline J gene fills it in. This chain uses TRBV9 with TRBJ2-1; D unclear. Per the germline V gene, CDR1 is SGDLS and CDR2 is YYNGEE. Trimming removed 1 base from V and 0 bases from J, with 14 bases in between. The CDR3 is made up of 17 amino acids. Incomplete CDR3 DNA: TGTGCCAGCAGCGTATCCGTGGCCGAGAGCTCCTACAATGAG. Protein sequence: CASSVSVAESSYNE. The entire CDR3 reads CASSVSVAESSYNEQFF.

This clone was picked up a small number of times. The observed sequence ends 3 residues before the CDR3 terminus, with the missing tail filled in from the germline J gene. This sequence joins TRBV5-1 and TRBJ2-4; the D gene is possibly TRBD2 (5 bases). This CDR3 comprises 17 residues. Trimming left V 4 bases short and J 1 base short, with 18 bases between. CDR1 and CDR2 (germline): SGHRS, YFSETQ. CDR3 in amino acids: CASSLTARTGAKNIQYF. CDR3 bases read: TGCGCCAGCAGCCTGACGGCCCGGACGGGGGCCAAAAACATT.

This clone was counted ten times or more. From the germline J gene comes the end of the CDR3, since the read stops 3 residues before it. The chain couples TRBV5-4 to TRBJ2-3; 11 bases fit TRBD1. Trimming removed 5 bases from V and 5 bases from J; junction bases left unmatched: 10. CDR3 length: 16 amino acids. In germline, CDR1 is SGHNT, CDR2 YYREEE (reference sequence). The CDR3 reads CASSYLGTGGGDTQYF. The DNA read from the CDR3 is TGTGCCAGCAGTTATTTAGGGACAGGGGGAGGAGATACG.

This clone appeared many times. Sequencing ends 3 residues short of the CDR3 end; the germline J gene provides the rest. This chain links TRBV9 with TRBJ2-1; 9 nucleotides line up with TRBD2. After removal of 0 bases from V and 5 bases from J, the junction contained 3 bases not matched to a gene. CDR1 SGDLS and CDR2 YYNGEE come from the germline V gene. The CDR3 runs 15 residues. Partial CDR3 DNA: TGTGCCAGCAGCGTAGGTGGCGGGAGGGACAATGAG. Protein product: CASSVGGGRDNE. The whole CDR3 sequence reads CASSVGGGRDNEQFF. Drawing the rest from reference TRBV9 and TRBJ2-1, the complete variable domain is DSGVTQTPKHLITATGQRVTLRCSPRSGDLSVYWYQQSLDQGLQFLIQYYNGEERAKGNILERFSAQQFPDLHSELNLSSLELGDSALYFCASSVGGGRDNEQFFGPGTRLTVL.

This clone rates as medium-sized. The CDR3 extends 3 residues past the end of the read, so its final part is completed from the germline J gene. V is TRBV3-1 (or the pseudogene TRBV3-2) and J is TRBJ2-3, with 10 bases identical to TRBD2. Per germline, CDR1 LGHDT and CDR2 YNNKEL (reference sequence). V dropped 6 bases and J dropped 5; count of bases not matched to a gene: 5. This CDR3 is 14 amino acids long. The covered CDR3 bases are TGTGCCAGCAGAGCTAGCGGGAGCCGAGATACG. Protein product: CASRASGSRDT. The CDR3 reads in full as CASRASGSRDTQYF.

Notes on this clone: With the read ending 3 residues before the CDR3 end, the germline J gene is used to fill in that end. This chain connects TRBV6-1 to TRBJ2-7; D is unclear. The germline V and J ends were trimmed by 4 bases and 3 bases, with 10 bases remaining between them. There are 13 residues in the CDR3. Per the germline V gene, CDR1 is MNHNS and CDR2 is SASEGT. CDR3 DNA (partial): TGTGCCAGCAGTGGGTGGGCGAGCTACGAG. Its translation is CASSGWASYE. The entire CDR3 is CASSGWASYEQYF.

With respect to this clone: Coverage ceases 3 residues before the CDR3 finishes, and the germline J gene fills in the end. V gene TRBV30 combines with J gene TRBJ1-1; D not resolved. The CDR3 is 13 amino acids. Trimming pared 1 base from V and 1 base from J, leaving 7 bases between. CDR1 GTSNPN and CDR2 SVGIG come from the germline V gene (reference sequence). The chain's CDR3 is CAWSGQSNTEAFF. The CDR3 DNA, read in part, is TGTGCCTGGAGTGGGCAATCGAACACTGAA.

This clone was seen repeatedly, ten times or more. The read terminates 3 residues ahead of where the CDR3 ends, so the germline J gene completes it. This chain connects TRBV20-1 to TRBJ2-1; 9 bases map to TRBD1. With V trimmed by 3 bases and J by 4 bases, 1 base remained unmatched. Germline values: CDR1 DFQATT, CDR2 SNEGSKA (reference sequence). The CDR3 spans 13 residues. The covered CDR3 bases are TGCAGTGCTAGGGACAGGGGTTACAATGAG. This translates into CSARDRGYNE. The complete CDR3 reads CSARDRGYNEQFF.

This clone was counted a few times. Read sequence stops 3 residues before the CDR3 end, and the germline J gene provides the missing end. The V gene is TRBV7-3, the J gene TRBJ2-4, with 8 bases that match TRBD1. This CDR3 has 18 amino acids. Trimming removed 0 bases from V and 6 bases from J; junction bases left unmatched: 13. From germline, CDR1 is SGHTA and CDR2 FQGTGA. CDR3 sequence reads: CASSLTAGGQIMSNIQYF. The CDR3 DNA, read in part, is TGTGCCAGCAGCTTAACGGCAGGGGGCCAGATTATGTCAAACATT. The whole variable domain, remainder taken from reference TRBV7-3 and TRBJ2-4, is GAGVSQTPSNKVTEKGKYVELRCDPISGHTALYWYRQSLGQGPEFLIYFQGTGAADDSGLPNDRFFAVRPEGSVSTLKIQRTERGDSAVYLCASSLTAGGQIMSNIQYFGAGTRLSVL.